Listed below are T cell receptor beta chains from one sample, sequenced in a study of T-cell reconstitution after alpha-beta-depleted transplantation in children. TCRdb recomputed calls from the PCR reads with MiXCR, one row per CDR3 protein. Counted here are approximately 630,000 distinct CDR3 sequences, under 15% occurring once; the ten biggest clones make up 0.79%. The sample consisted of PBMCs, taken before TCRalphabeta/CD19-depleted stem cell transplant. These receptors all come from a girl aged 2-9 years with congenital amegakaryocytic thrombocytopenia, due to receive a stem cell transplant. The CDR3 runs from the conserved cysteine through the conserved F or W. D genes are given only for firm matches. A clone size is listed for some rows: how often the clone was seen (once, few, many), or a class if it is expanded.

J | V | D | size | CDR3 | DNA
TRBJ2-1 | TRBV20-1 | . | many | CSARVSPPSYNEQFF | TGCAGTGCTAGGGTTAGCCCGCCATCCTACAATGAGCAGTTCTTC
TRBJ2-1 | TRBV4-1 | TRBD2 | few | CASSQEMGLGAGVYNEQFF | TGCGCCAGCAGCCAAGAAATGGGTCTGGGAGCGGGAGTTTACAATGAGCAGTTCTTC
TRBJ2-1 | TRBV10-3 | . | many | CAIKYPGEYNEQFF | TGTGCCATCAAATACCCCGGAGAGTACAATGAGCAGTTCTTC
TRBJ2-3 | TRBV12-3/TRBV12-4 | TRBD2 | many | CASKGLGTTDTQYF | TGTGCCAGCAAGGGACTAGGGACCACAGATACGCAGTATTTT
TRBJ2-2 | TRBV5-1 | . | few | CASSHQSGSGELFF | TGCGCCAGCAGCCACCAATCGGGGTCCGGGGAGCTGTTTTTT
TRBJ2-1 | TRBV29-1 | . | many | CSAPGVFNEQFF | TGCAGCGCCCCAGGGGTTTTCAATGAGCAGTTCTTC
TRBJ2-5 | TRBV20-1 | . | many | CSAALRRQETQYF | TGCAGTGCAGCACTTAGGAGGCAAGAGACCCAGTACTTC
TRBJ2-1 | TRBV27 | TRBD2 | few | CASSPLPGTSSSYNEQFF | TGTGCCAGCAGTCCGCTACCCGGGACTAGCAGCTCCTACAATGAGCAGTTCTTC
TRBJ1-5 | TRBV18 | . | . | CASSKMRDIGGNQPQHF | TGTGCCAGCTCGAAAATGCGGGACATCGGGGGCAATCAGCCCCAGCATTTT
TRBJ2-5 | TRBV3-1 | TRBD1 | . | CASCQEIGISGTAQETQYF | TGTGCCAGCTGCCAGGAGATCGGTATATCCGGGACAGCCCAAGAGACCCAGTACTTC
TRBJ2-5 | TRBV12-3/TRBV12-4 | TRBD2 | few | CASSLAGTSGIQETQYF | TGTGCCAGCAGTTTAGCGGGGACTAGCGGGATCCAAGAGACCCAGTACTTC
TRBJ1-2 | TRBV12-3/TRBV12-4 | . | many | CASSPAFGVGYTF | TGTGCCAGCAGCCCAGCTTTCGGAGTCGGCTACACCTTC
TRBJ2-1 | TRBV5-1 | . | many | CASSALGPEYSYNEQFF | TGCGCCAGCAGCGCCCTCGGGCCCGAGTACTCCTACAATGAGCAGTTCTTC
TRBJ2-7 | TRBV20-1 | TRBD2 | many | CSASGRMGEQYF | TGCAGTGCTAGCGGGAGGATGGGCGAGCAGTACTTC
TRBJ1-1 | TRBV28 | . | once | CASRSRQELAEAFF | TGTGCCAGCAGGTCTAGACAGGAGTTGGCTGAAGCTTTCTTT
TRBJ2-1 | TRBV5-1 | . | many | CASSFSWSGSYNEQFF | TGCGCCAGCAGCTTCTCTTGGAGCGGATCCTACAATGAGCAGTTCTTC
TRBJ1-1 | TRBV5-1 | TRBD1 | many | CASSDRQGGSTEAFF | TGCGCCAGCAGCGACCGACAGGGTGGCTCCACTGAAGCTTTCTTT
TRBJ2-2 | TRBV12-3/TRBV12-4 | TRBD2 | . | CASNTPRGVFTGELFF | TGTGCCAGCAACACCCCCCGGGGGGTCTTCACCGGGGAGCTGTTTTTT
TRBJ1-2 | TRBV20-1 | . | many | CSARDGTGQNYGYTF | TGCAGTGCTAGAGATGGAACAGGGCAAAACTATGGCTACACCTTC
TRBJ1-2 | TRBV5-1 | TRBD1 | . | CASSLQGEGYTF | TGCGCCAGCAGCCTGCAGGGGGAGGGCTACACCTTC
TRBJ2-1 | TRBV3-1 | . | . | CASSHVSWTIARNEQFF | TGTGCCAGCAGCCACGTCTCTTGGACGATTGCCCGCAATGAGCAGTTCTTC
TRBJ2-2 | TRBV4-2 | TRBD2 | few | CASSQASGANTGELFF | TGTGCCAGCAGCCAAGCGAGCGGGGCGAACACCGGGGAGCTGTTTTTT
TRBJ2-5 | TRBV27 | TRBD2 | few | CASSRIAGDRETQYF | TGTGCCAGCAGTCGAATAGCGGGAGATAGAGAGACCCAGTACTTC
TRBJ1-1 | TRBV5-6 | . | many | CASSLGSGAEAFF | TGTGCCAGCAGCTTGGGAAGTGGGGCTGAAGCTTTCTTT
TRBJ2-1 | TRBV5-1 | TRBD2 | . | CASSQRRLAYNEQFF | TGCGCCAGCAGCCAGAGGAGACTAGCGTACAATGAGCAGTTCTTC
TRBJ1-4 | TRBV5-1 | . | many | CASSYRLEGEKLFF | TGCGCCAGCAGCTACCGACTCGAGGGGGAAAAACTGTTTTTT
TRBJ2-5 | TRBV10-3 | . | . | CAISEVGQETQYF | TGTGCCATCAGTGAGGTTGGTCAAGAGACCCAGTACTTC
TRBJ2-5 | TRBV7-8 | TRBD1 | . | CASSQGQGLRETQYF | TGTGCCAGCAGCCAGGGACAGGGACTCCGAGAGACCCAGTACTTC
TRBJ2-7 | TRBV24-1 | TRBD1 | . | CATSDPPGQGSYEQYF | TGTGCCACCAGTGACCCCCCGGGACAGGGTTCCTACGAGCAGTACTTC
TRBJ2-7 | TRBV12-3/TRBV12-4 | . | . | CASSHHGYEQYF | TGTGCCAGCAGCCACCACGGTTACGAGCAGTACTTC
TRBJ1-2 | TRBV14 | . | once | CASSQDQGHVFPYGYTF | TGTGCCAGCAGCCAAGATCAGGGACACGTCTTCCCCTATGGCTACACCTTC
TRBJ2-1 | TRBV6-1 | TRBD2 | . | CASSQREHKYNEQFF | TGTGCCAGCAGCCAGCGGGAGCACAAATACAATGAGCAGTTCTTC
TRBJ2-1 | TRBV12-3/TRBV12-4 | . | few | CASSSGAVSNEQFF | TGTGCCAGCAGTTCCGGGGCTGTAAGCAATGAGCAGTTCTTC
TRBJ1-2 | TRBV27 | TRBD1 | . | CASSGDRGLLWGYTF | TGTGCCAGCAGTGGGGACAGGGGGCTTCTTTGGGGCTACACCTTC
TRBJ2-1 | TRBV4-1 | . | many | CASSQGNRGYNEQFF | TGCGCCAGCAGCCAAGGGAATAGGGGCTACAATGAGCAGTTCTTC
TRBJ2-1 | TRBV29-1 | TRBD2 | many | CSVEGWIAGVANEQFF | TGCAGCGTTGAGGGCTGGATAGCGGGAGTTGCTAATGAGCAGTTCTTC
TRBJ2-1 | TRBV27 | . | many | CASSFFGPGNEQFF | TGTGCCAGCAGTTTTTTCGGACCAGGCAATGAGCAGTTCTTC
TRBJ2-7 | TRBV12-3/TRBV12-4 | . | few | CASSFTGDSYEQYF | TGTGCCAGCAGTTTTACGGGAGACTCCTACGAGCAGTACTTC
TRBJ2-7 | TRBV5-1 | . | . | CASSLAASEYEQYF | TGCGCCAGCAGCTTGGCGGCTAGCGAATACGAGCAGTACTTC
TRBJ2-7 | TRBV12-3/TRBV12-4 | . | many | CASSRVQYEQYF | TGTGCCAGCAGCCGAGTTCAATACGAGCAGTACTTC